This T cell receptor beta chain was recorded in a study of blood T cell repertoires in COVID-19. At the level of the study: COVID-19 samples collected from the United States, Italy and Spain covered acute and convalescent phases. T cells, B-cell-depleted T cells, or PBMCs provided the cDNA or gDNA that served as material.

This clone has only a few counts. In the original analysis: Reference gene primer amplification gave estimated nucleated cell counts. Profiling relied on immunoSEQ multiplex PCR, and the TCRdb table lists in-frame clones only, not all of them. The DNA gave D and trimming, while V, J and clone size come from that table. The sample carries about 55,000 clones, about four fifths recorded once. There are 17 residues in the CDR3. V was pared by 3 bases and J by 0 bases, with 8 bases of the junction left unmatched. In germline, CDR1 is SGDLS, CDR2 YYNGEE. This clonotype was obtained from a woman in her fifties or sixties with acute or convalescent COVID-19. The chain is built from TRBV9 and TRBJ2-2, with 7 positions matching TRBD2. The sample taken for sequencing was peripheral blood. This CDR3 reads CASSGSRENPNTGELFF. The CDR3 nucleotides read TGTGCCAGCAGCGGCTCGCGGGAGAACCCGAACACCGGGGAGCTGTTTTTT.